The clone carrying this TCR beta chain was recorded only once. The sample originates from a study of T cells in Graves' hyperthyroidism and ophthalmopathy. The CDR3 regions of TCR beta were amplified from RNA transcripts. The study used the HTBI primer set for a first-round RT-PCR of the TCR CDR3. A single record per CDR3 protein comes from TCRdb applying MiXCR to the multiplex PCR reads. The sample lists about 510,000 distinct CDR3 sequences, 46% seen once, with about 45% in the top ten. This CDR3 has 15 residues. Between the trimmed V and J ends, which lost 0 bases and 4 bases, there was a span of 12 bases. Looked up from germline, CDR1 is MNHEY and CDR2 is SVGAGI.

The clonotype originates from an adult woman with Graves' disease, either hyperthyroidism or ophthalmopathy (not recorded which). The chain has TRBV6-5 and TRBJ1-2, with a tentative D call TRBD1 (5 bases). Sequencing used peripheral blood or thyroid tissue (not recorded which). The CDR3 loop is CASSYSVQGLYGYTF. In DNA, the CDR3 is TGTGCCAGCAGTTACTCGGTTCAGGGCCTCTATGGCTACACCTTC.